These 6 T cell receptor beta chains were all obtained from the same sample, sequenced in a study of T cells in Graves' hyperthyroidism and ophthalmopathy. What was amplified from RNA transcripts were TCR beta CDR3 regions. HTBI primers drove first-round RT-PCR of the TCR CDR3. Using its own MiXCR run on the multiplex PCR reads, TCRdb lists one record per CDR3 protein. This table has more than 550,000 distinct CDR3 sequences, nearly 45% appearing once. The sequencing sample was made of peripheral blood or thyroid tissue (not recorded which). The origin of the receptors is an adult man with Graves' disease, either hyperthyroidism or ophthalmopathy (not recorded which).

The V gene is TRBV7-3, the J gene TRBJ1-6; D might be TRBD1 (6 bases). Trimming shortened V by 5 bases and J by 0 bases, and 14 bases separated the two germline ends. The CDR3 has 17 residues. The germline V gene has CDR1 SGHTA and CDR2 FQGTGA. In DNA form, the CDR3 reads TGTGCCAGCAGCCCACCGACAGGCCGCTCCTATAATTCACCCCTCCACTTT. Encoded protein: CASSPPTGRSYNSPLHF.

This clonotype came up a few times. The rearrangement joins TRBV29-1 to TRBJ2-5; tentative D call: TRBD1 (5 bases). This CDR3 contains 14 residues. V lost 0 bases to trimming and J lost 3 bases, with 11 bases between them. CDR1 is SQVTM, CDR2 ANQGSEA, per germline. CDR3 sequence reads: CSVEDRQTEETQYF. CDR3 sequence (DNA): TGCAGCGTTGAAGATAGGCAGACAGAAGAGACCCAGTACTTC.

Ten or more counts support this clonotype. The rearrangement links TRBV2 to TRBJ1-1; unclear D gene. Germline lookup yields CDR1 SNHLY and CDR2 FYNNEI. The CDR3 sequence is 13 residues long. Trimming shortened V by 7 bases and J by 0 bases, and 9 bases separated the two germline ends. CDR3 protein: CASTLDLNTEAFF. The CDR3 bases are TGTGCCAGCACCCTGGATCTGAACACTGAAGCTTTCTTT.

At least ten counts were recorded for this clonotype. CDR3 protein: CASRETGWDTEAFF. The CDR3 DNA follows: TGTGCCAGCAGGGAGACAGGGTGGGACACTGAAGCTTTCTTT. This chain connects TRBV2 to TRBJ1-1, with TRBD1 identical over 7 bases. This CDR3 comprises 14 residues. The germline CDR1 and CDR2 sequences are SNHLY and FYNNEI. Unmatched junction bases numbered 7, after V lost 6 bases and J lost 3 bases.

The rearrangement joins TRBV6-5 to TRBJ1-6; no firm D call. Germline CDR1 is MNHEY and CDR2 is SVGAGI. The CDR3 runs 16 residues. Trimming left V 0 bases short and J 3 bases short, with 9 bases between. The CDR3 nucleotides read TGTGCCAGCAGTTACTCGCCGCTATACTATAATTCACCCCTCCACTTT. This translates into CASSYSPLYYNSPLHF.

J is TRBJ1-3 and V is TRBV7-9; D is uncertain. Germline assignment: CDR1 SEHNR and CDR2 FQNEAQ (reference sequence). The V gene lost 7 bases and the J gene lost 4 bases, with 20 bases spanning the gap. CDR3 length: 16 amino acids. CDR3 nucleotides: TGTGCCAGCAACACACCGACCGACGTCAGGGGAAACACCATATATTTT. Its protein product is CASNTPTDVRGNTIYF.